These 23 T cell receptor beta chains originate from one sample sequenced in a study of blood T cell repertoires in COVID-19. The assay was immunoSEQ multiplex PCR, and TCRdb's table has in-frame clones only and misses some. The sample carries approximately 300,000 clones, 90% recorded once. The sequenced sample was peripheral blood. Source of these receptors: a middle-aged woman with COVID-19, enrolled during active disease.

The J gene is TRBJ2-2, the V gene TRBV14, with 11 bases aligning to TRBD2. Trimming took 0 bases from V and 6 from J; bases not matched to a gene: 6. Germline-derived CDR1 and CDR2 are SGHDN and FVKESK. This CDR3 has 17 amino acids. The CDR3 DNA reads TGTGCCAGCAGCCAAGATGACACTAGCGGGAGAGCCGGGGAGCTGTTTTTT. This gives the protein CASSQDDTSGRAGELFF.

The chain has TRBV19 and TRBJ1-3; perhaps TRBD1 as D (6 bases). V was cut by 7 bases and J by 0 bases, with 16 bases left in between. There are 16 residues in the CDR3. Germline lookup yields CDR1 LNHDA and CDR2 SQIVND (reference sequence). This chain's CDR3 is CASTTGGGSSGNTIYF. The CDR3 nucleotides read TGTGCCAGTACCACGGGAGGGGGAAGCTCTGGAAACACCATATATTTT. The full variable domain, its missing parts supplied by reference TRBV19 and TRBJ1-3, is DGGITQSPKYLFRKEGQNVTLSCEQNLNHDAMYWYRQDPGQGLRLIYYSQIVNDFQKGDIAEGYSVSREKKESFPLTVTSAQKNPTAFYLCASTTGGGSSGNTIYFGEGSWLTVV.

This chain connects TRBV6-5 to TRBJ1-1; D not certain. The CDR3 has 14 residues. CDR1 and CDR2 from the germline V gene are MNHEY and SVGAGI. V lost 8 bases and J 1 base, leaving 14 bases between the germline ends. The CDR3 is CASARTAANTEAFF. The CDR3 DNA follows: TGTGCCAGCGCCCGAACAGCCGCGAACACTGAAGCTTTCTTT.

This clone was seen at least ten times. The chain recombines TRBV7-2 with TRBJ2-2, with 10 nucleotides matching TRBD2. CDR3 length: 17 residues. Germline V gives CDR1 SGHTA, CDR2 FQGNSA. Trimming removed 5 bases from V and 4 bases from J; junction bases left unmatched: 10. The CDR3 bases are TGTGCCAGCAGCGCCCCCCTTAGCGGGGGGATCACCGGGGAGCTGTTTTTT. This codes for CASSAPLSGGITGELFF.

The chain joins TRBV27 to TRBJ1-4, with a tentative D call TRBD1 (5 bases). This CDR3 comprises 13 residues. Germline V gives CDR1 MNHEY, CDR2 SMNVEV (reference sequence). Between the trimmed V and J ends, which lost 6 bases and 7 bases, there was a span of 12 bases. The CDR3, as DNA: TGTGCCAGCAGAAGCAGGGAAGGTGAAAAACTGTTTTTT. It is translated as CASRSREGEKLFF.

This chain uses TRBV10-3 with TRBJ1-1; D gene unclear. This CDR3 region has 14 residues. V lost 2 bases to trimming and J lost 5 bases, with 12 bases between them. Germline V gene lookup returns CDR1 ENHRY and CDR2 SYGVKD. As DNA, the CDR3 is TGTGCCATCAGTGAGCAAACCGAGGGAACTGAAGCTTTCTTT. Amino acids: CAISEQTEGTEAFF.

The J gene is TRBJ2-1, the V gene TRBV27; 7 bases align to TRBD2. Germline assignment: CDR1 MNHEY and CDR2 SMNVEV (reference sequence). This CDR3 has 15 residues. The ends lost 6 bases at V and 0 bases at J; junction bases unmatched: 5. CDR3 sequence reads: CASRKGLSSYNEQFF. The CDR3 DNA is TGTGCCAGCAGGAAGGGACTAAGCTCCTACAATGAGCAGTTCTTC.

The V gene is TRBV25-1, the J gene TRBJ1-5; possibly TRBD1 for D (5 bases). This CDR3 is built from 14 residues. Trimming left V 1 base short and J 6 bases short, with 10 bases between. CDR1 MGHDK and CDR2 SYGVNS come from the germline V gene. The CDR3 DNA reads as TGTGCCAGCAGTGAATGGGGGGGTTCTCAGCCCCAGCATTTT. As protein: CASSEWGGSQPQHF. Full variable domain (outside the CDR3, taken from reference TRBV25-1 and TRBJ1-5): EADIYQTPRYLVIGTGKKITLECSQTMGHDKMYWYQQDPGMELHLIHYSYGVNSTEKGDLSSESTVSRIRTEHFPLTLESARPSHTSQYLCASSEWGGSQPQHFGDGTRLSIL.

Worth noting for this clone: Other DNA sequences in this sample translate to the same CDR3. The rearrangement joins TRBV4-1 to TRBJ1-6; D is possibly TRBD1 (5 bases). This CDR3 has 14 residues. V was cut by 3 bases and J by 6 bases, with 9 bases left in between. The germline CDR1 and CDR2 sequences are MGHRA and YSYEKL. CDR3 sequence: CASSQGQGNSPLHF. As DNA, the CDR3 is TGCGCCAGCAGCCAGGGGCAGGGTAATTCACCCCTCCACTTT.

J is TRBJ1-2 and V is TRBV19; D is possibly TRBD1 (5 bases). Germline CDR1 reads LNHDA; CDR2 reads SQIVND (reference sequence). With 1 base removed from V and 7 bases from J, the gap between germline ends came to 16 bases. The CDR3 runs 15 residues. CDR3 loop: CASSIGPEGLGGYTF. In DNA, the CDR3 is TGTGCCAGTAGTATAGGCCCGGAGGGGCTAGGTGGCTACACCTTC.

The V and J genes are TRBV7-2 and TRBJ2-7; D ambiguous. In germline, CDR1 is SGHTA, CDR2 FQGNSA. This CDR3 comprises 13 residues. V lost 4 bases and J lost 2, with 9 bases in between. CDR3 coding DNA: TGTGCCAGCAGCTCCAGTACCACCTACGAGCAGTACTTC. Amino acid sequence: CASSSSTTYEQYF.

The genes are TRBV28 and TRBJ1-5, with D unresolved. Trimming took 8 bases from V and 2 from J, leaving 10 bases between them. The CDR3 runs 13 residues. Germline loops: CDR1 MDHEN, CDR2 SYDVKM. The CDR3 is CASWVSGNQPQHF. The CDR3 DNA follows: TGTGCCAGCTGGGTTAGCGGCAATCAGCCCCAGCATTTT.

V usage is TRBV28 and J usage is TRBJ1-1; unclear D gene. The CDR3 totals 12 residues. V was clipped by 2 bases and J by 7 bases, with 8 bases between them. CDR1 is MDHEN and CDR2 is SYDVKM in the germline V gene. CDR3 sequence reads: CASSLVRHEAFF. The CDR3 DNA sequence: TGTGCCAGCAGTTTAGTGAGGCATGAAGCTTTCTTT.

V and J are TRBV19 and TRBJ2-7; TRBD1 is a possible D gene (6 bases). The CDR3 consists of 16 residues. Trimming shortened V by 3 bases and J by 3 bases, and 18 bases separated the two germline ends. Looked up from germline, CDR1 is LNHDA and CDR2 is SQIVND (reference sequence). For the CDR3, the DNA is TGTGCCAGTAGTATTTCTCCAGGGGCCAGGAACTACGAGCAGTACTTC. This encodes CASSISPGARNYEQYF.

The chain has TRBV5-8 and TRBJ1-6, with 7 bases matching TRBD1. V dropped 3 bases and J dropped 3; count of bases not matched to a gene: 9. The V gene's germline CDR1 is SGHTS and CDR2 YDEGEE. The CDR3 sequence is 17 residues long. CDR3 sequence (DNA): TGTGCCAGCAGCTACATCCCCGGGACAGACTATAATTCACCCCTCCACTTT. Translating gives CASSYIPGTDYNSPLHF.

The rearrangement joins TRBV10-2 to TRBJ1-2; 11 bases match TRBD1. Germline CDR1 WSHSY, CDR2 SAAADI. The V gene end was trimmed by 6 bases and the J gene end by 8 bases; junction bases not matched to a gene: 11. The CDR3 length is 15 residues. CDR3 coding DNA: TGCGCCAGCAGAGGCCGGGACAGGGGGGAGAGAGGCTACACCTTC. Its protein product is CASRGRDRGERGYTF.

The CDR3 here is CAIRKGDRMNTEAFF. The CDR3 nucleotides read TGTGCCATCAGGAAGGGGGACCGCATGAACACTGAAGCTTTCTTT. V usage is TRBV10-3 and J usage is TRBJ1-1; possible D gene TRBD1, 6 bases. The CDR3 is 15 amino acids. Germline V gene lookup returns CDR1 ENHRY and CDR2 SYGVKD. Trimming removed 6 bases at V and 0 bases at J, with 14 bases between.

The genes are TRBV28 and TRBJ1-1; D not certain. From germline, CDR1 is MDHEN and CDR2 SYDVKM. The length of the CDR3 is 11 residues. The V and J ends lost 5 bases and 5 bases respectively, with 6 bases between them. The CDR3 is CASSRSTEAFF. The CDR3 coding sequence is TGTGCCAGCAGTCGGAGTACTGAAGCTTTCTTT.

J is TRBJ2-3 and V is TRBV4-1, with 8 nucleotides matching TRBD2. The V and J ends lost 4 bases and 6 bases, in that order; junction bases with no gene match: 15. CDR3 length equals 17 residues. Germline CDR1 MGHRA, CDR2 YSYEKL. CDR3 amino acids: CASSPIFREGHRDTQYF. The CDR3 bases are TGCGCCAGCAGCCCGATTTTCCGGGAGGGACATCGGGATACGCAGTATTTT.

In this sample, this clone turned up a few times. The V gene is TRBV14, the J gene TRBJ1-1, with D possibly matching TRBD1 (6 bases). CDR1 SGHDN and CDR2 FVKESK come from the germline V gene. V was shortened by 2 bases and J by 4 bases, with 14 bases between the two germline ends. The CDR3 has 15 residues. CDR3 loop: CASSQLTGIATEAFF. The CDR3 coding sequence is TGTGCCAGCAGCCAATTAACAGGGATTGCCACTGAAGCTTTCTTT.

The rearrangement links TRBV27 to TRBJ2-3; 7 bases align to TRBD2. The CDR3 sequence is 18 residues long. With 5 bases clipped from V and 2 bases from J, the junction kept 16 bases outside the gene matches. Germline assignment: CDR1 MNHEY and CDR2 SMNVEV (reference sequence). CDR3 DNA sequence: TGTGCCAGCAGTCTTAGACTAGCTAGTCGCTCTTTCACAGATACGCAGTATTTT. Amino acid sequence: CASSLRLASRSFTDTQYF.

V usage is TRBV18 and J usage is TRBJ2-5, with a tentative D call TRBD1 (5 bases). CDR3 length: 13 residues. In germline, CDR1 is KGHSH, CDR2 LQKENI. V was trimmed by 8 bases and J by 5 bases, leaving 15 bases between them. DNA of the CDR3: TGTGCCAGCGCATCCTCAGGGAAGGAGACCCAGTACTTC. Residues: CASASSGKETQYF.

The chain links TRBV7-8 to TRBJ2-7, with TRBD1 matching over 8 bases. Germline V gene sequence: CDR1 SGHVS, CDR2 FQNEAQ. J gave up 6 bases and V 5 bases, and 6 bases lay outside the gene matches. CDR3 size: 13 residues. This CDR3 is CASSHGQGGEQYF. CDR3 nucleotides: TGTGCCAGCAGCCATGGACAGGGTGGCGAGCAGTACTTC.